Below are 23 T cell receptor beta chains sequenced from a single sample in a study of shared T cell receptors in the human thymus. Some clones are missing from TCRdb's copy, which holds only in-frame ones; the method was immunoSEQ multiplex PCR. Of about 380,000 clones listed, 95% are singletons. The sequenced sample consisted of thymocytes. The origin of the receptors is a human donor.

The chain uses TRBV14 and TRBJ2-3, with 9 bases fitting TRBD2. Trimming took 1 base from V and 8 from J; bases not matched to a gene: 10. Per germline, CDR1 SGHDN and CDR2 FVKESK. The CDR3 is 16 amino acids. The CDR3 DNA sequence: TGTGCCAGCAGCCAAGGTAGCGGGAGCCCCAATGTTACGCAGTATTTT. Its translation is CASSQGSGSPNVTQYF.

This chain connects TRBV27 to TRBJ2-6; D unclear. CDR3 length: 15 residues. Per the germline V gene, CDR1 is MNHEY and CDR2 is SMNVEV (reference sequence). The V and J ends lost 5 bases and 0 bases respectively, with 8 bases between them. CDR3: CASSLGYSGANVLTF. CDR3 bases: TGTGCCAGCAGTCTAGGGTACTCTGGGGCCAACGTCCTGACTTTC. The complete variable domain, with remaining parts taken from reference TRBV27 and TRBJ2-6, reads EAQVTQNPRYLITVTGKKLTVTCSQNMNHEYMSWYRQDPGLGLRQIYYSMNVEVTDKGDVPEGYKVSRKEKRNFPLILESPSPNQTSLYFCASSLGYSGANVLTFGAGSRLTVL.

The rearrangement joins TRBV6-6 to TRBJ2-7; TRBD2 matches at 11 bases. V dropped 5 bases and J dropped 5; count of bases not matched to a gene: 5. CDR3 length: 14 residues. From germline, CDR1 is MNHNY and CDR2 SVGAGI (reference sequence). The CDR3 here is CASSLPGLADEQYF. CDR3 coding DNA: TGTGCCAGCAGTCTACCGGGACTAGCGGACGAGCAGTACTTC.

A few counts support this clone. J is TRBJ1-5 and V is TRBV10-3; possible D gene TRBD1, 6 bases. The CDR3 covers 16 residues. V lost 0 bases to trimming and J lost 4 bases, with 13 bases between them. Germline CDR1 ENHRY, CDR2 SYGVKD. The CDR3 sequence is CAISESLRGRNQPQHF. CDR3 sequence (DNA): TGTGCCATCAGTGAGTCTCTCAGGGGCCGAAATCAGCCCCAGCATTTT.

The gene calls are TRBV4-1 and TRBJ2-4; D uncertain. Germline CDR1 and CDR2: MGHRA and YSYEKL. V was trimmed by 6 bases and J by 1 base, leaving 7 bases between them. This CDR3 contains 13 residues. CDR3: CASSGLAKNIQYF. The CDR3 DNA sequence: TGCGCCAGCAGTGGGTTGGCCAAAAACATTCAGTACTTC.

The CDR3 protein is CASSKQSQGNQPQHF. CDR3 sequence (DNA): TGTGCCAGCTCAAAACAATCACAGGGTAATCAGCCCCAGCATTTT. J is TRBJ1-5 and V is TRBV18; D might be TRBD1 (6 bases). The CDR3 sequence is 15 residues long. Trimming shortened V by 5 bases and J by 4 bases, and 15 bases separated the two germline ends. Germline CDR1 and CDR2: KGHSH and LQKENI. Full variable domain (rest looked up from reference TRBV18 and TRBJ1-5): NAGVMQNPRHLVRRRGQEARLRCSPMKGHSHVYWYRQLPEEGLKFMVYLQKENIIDESGMPKERFSAEFPKEGPSILRIQQVVRGDSAAYFCASSKQSQGNQPQHFGDGTRLSIL.

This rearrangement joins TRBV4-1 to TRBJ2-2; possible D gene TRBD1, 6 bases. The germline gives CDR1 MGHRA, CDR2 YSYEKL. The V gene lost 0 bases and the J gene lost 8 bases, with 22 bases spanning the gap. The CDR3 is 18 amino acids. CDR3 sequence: CASSQDSADRSIPGELFF. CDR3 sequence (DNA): TGCGCCAGCAGCCAAGACTCGGCAGACAGGTCGATTCCGGGGGAGCTGTTTTTT.

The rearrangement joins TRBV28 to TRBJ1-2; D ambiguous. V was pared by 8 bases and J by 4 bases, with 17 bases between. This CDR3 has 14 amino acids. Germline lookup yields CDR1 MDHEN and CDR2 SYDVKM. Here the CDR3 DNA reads TGTGCCAGCCGTGGTCCCTCCCGCACCTATGGCTACACCTTC. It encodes CASRGPSRTYGYTF.

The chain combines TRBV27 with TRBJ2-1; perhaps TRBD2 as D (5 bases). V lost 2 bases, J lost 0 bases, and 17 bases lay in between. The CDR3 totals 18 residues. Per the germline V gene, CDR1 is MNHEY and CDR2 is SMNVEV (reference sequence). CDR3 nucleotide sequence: TGTGCCAGCAGTTTAAGGACTGCTTGGAATCCCTCCTACAATGAGCAGTTCTTC. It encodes CASSLRTAWNPSYNEQFF.

The CDR3 nucleotides read TGTGCCAGCAGCGTGGGGAGCGGGAGAGGGGGAGATACGCAGTATTTT. Amino acids: CASSVGSGRGGDTQYF. The chain links TRBV9 to TRBJ2-3, with 8 bases identical to TRBD2. The CDR3 consists of 16 residues. Trimming at V came to 2 bases and at J to 5 bases, leaving 10 bases not matched to a gene. Germline CDR1 is SGDLS and CDR2 is YYNGEE. Looking up the rest from reference TRBV9 and TRBJ2-3 gives the full variable domain: DSGVTQTPKHLITATGQRVTLRCSPRSGDLSVYWYQQSLDQGLQFLIQYYNGEERAKGNILERFSAQQFPDLHSELNLSSLELGDSALYFCASSVGSGRGGDTQYFGPGTRLTVL.

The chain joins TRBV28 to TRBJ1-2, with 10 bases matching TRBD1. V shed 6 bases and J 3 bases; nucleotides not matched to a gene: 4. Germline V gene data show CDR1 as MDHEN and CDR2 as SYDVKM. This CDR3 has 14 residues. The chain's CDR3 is CASSRGTGDYGYTF. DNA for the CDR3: TGTGCCAGCAGCCGGGGGACAGGGGACTATGGCTACACCTTC.

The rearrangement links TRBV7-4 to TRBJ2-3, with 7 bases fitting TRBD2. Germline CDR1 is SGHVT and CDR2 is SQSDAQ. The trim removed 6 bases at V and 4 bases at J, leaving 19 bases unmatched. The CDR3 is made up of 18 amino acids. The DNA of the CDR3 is TGTGCCAGCAGAGTTTCTCCGCCGGGACTAAGGGTCGCAGATACGCAGTATTTT. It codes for CASRVSPPGLRVADTQYF.

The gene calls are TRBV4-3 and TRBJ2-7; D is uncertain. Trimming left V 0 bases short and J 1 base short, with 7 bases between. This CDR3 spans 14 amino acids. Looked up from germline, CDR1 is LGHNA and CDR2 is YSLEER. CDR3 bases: TGCGCCAGCAGCCAAGACGGTCAGTCCTACGAGCAGTACTTC. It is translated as CASSQDGQSYEQYF.

Here the CDR3 reads CASTTNLAGENVGNEQFF. In nucleotides, the CDR3 is TGCGCCAGCACCACGAATCTAGCGGGAGAAAACGTGGGCAATGAGCAGTTCTTC. The chain carries TRBV5-1 and TRBJ2-1, with 10 bases that match TRBD2. This CDR3 has 18 residues. Germline lookup yields CDR1 SGHRS and CDR2 YFSETQ. V trimming: 6 bases; J trimming: 6 bases; junction bases outside the gene matches: 18.

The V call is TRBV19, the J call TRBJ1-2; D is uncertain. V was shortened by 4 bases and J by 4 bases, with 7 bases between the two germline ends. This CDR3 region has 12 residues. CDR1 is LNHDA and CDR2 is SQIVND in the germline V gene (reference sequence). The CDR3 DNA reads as TGTGCCAGTAGTAGCCCCGTCTATGGCTACACCTTC. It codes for CASSSPVYGYTF.

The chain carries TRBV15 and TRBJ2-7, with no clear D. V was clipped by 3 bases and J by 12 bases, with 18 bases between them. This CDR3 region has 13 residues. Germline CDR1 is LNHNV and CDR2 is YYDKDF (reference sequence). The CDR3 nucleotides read TGTGCCACCAGCAGCCAACACGGAGTGTTGGCGTACTTC. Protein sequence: CATSSQHGVLAYF.

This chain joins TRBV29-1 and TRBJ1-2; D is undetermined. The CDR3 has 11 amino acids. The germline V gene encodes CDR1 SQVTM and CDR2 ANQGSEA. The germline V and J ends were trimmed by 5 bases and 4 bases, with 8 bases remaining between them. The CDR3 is CSVRISYGYTF. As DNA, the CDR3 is TGCAGCGTTCGGATTAGCTATGGCTACACCTTC.

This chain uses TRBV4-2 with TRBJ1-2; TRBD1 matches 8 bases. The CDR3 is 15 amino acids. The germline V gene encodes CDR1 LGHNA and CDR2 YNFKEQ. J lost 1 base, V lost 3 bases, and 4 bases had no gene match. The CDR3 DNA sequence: TGTGCCAGCAGCCAGGCCGGGACAGGTAACTATGGCTACACCTTC. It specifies CASSQAGTGNYGYTF.

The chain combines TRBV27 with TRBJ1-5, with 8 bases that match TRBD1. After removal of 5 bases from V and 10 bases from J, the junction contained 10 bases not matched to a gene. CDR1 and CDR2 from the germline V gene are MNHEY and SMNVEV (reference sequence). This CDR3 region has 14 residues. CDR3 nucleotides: TGTGCCAGCAGTCCGGACAGGGCTCAGCTCCCCCAGCATTTT. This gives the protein CASSPDRAQLPQHF.

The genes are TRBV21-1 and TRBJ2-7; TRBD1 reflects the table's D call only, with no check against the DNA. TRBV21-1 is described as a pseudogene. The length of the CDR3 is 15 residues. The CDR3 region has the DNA TGTGCCAGCAAAGCCTCGACAGGGGGCGGGGGCGAGCAGTACTTC. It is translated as CASKASTGGGGEQYF.

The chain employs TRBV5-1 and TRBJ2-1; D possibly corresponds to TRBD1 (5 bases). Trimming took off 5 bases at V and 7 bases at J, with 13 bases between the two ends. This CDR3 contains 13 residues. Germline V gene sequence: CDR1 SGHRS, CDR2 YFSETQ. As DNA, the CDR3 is TGCGCCAGCAGGGCCCCAAGACAGAATGAGCAGTTCTTC. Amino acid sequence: CASRAPRQNEQFF. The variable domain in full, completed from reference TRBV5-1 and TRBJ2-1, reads KAGVTQTPRYLIKTRGQQVTLSCSPISGHRSVSWYQQTPGQGLQFLFEYFSETQRNKGNFPGRFSGRQFSNSRSEMNVSTLELGDSALYLCASRAPRQNEQFFGPGTRLTVL.

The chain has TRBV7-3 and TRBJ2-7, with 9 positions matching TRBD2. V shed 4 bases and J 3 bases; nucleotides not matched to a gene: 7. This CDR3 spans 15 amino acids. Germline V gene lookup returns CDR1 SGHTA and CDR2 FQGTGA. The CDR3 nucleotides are TGTGCCAGCAGCTCCACCGGGACTAGCTACTACGAGCAGTACTTC. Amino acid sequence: CASSSTGTSYYEQYF. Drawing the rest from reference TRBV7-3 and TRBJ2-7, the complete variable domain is GAGVSQTPSNKVTEKGKYVELRCDPISGHTALYWYRQSLGQGPEFLIYFQGTGAADDSGLPNDRFFAVRPEGSVSTLKIQRTERGDSAVYLCASSSTGTSYYEQYFGPGTRLTVT.

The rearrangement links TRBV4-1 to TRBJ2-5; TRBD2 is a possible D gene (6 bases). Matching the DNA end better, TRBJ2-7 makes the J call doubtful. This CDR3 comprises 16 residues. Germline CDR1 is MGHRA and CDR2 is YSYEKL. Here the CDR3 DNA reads TGCGCCAGCAGCCCAAACCAGACTAGTTCTACCTACGAGCAGTACTTC. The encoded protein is CASSPNQTSSTYEQYF.